These 11 T cell receptor beta chains share one sample of origin, sequenced in a study of blood T cells in healthy people across ages (dated by TCRdb to between 2014 and 2016). Libraries were constructed by 5' RACE. TCRdb lists the instrument as Illumina HiSeq 2500. A second PCR of about 6 to 11 cycles was run with a J-beta primer mix and a sample-barcoded 5' primer. The raw public data were reprocessed by TCRdb itself: fastp quality trimming at Q25, MiXCR clonotype calling, in-frame beta chains only. Entries are consolidated by CDR3 protein sequence, retaining the most common genes and DNA. Present in this sample are 750,000 to 950,000 distinct CDR3 sequences, less than 70% of which were seen just once. The top ten clonotypes cover about two fifths of the sample. Sequencing input: blood. These receptors were taken from a man older than 75 in good health.

This clonotype was counted between two and nine times. The genes are TRBV10-3 and TRBJ2-7; TRBD1 matches at 12 bases. The germline V gene encodes CDR1 ENHRY and CDR2 SYGVKD. The CDR3 sequence is 15 residues long. Trimming took 7 bases from V and 5 from J; bases not matched to a gene: 9. CDR3: CAINLGTGGLDEQYF. DNA for the CDR3: TGTGCCATCAACCTTGGGACAGGGGGCTTGGACGAGCAGTACTTC.

This clonotype was observed a handful of times. V is TRBV2 and J is TRBJ2-5; D gene ambiguous. This CDR3 region has 11 residues. The V gene lost 2 bases and the J gene lost 6 bases, with 4 bases spanning the gap. CDR1 is SNHLY, CDR2 FYNNEI, per germline. CDR3 DNA: TGTGCCAGCAGTGAACATCAGACCCAGTACTTC. Protein product: CASSEHQTQYF.

The DNA of the CDR3 is TGCAGCGTTGGTTTAGGGGGAGTCGGAAACACCATATATTTT. Its protein is CSVGLGGVGNTIYF. The chain links TRBV29-1 to TRBJ1-3; TRBD1 is a possible D gene (6 bases). Germline values: CDR1 SQVTM, CDR2 ANQGSEA. Trimming shortened V by 4 bases and J by 4 bases, and 14 bases separated the two germline ends. CDR3 length: 14 residues.

This clonotype was seen a handful of times. V and J are TRBV12-3 or TRBV12-4 and TRBJ2-7; TRBD1 is a possible D gene (7 bases). This CDR3 region has 16 residues. Trimming pared 3 bases from V and 3 bases from J, leaving 18 bases between. Here the CDR3 reads CASSFGGGQDLYEQYF. CDR3 DNA: TGTGCCAGCAGTTTCGGGGGAGGACAGGACCTCTACGAGCAGTACTTC.

V and J are TRBV20-1 and TRBJ1-2; 7 bases line up with TRBD1. The CDR3 is made up of 13 amino acids. J gave up 4 bases and V 2 bases, and 4 bases lay outside the gene matches. The germline V gene encodes CDR1 DFQATT and CDR2 SNEGSKA (reference sequence). Here the CDR3 reads CSARRDSIYGYTF. DNA for the CDR3: TGCAGTGCTAGACGGGACAGCATCTATGGCTACACCTTC.

The chain combines TRBV6-5 with TRBJ2-3, with 11 bases aligning to TRBD1. Germline CDR1 reads MNHEY; CDR2 reads SVGAGI. V lost 6 bases and J lost 14; bases outside the gene matches: 13. This CDR3 is built from 14 residues. CDR3 in DNA: TGTGCCAGCAGCCAAGGACAGGGGGCTAGATACGCGTATTTT. It translates to CASSQGQGARYAYF.

This clonotype showed up just a few times. The gene calls are TRBV9 and TRBJ2-4; D gene ambiguous. Judging by the DNA end, TRBJ2-7 fits better; the J call may be wrong. The CDR3 is 13 residues long. CDR1 is SGDLS and CDR2 is YYNGEE in the germline V gene. CDR3 sequence: CASSVGSSGEQYF. CDR3 sequence (DNA): TGTGCCAGCAGCGTAGGGTCCTCTGGCGAGCAGTACTTC.

The CDR3 region has the DNA TGTGCCAGCAGTCCACAGCATCCGATTGAAGCTTTCTTT. Protein: CASSPQHPIEAFF. The chain couples TRBV6-5 to TRBJ1-1; D is unclear. The CDR3 is 13 amino acids. Germline lookup yields CDR1 MNHEY and CDR2 SVGAGI. Trimming took 5 bases from V and 7 from J, leaving 14 bases between them.

The chain uses TRBV5-1 and TRBJ2-3; D is ambiguous. V lost 1 base and J 6 bases, leaving 12 bases between the germline ends. Germline V gene sequence: CDR1 SGHRS, CDR2 YFSETQ. This CDR3 spans 14 amino acids. DNA of the CDR3: TGCGCCAGCAGCTTGTGGTCCGCCGGGGATACGCAGTATTTT. Translation gives CASSLWSAGDTQYF.

This clonotype was seen more than once but under ten times. This chain links TRBV7-2 with TRBJ2-1, with 14 bases that match TRBD2. The V gene end was trimmed by 4 bases and the J gene end by 9 bases; junction bases not matched to a gene: 5. The CDR3 totals 15 residues. Germline CDR1 and CDR2: SGHTA and FQGNSA. CDR3 sequence: CASSSRGLAGVEQFF. In nucleotides, the CDR3 is TGTGCCAGCAGCTCCCGGGGACTAGCGGGAGTTGAGCAGTTCTTC.

The chain employs TRBV11-2 and TRBJ2-1; D not certain. Looked up from germline, CDR1 is SGHAT and CDR2 is FQNNGV. The CDR3 is made up of 12 amino acids. The ends were cut back, 1 base at V and 7 bases at J, with 5 bases in the middle. CDR3 bases: TGTGCCAGCAGCTTAGTAACAAATGAGCAGTTCTTC. It specifies CASSLVTNEQFF.